Each of the 5 T cell receptor beta chains below was sequenced from the same sample in a study of cytomegalovirus exposure and HLA in healthy donors. Primers included in the PCR were 60 Vbeta and 13 Jbeta primers. The table came from immunoSEQ multiplex PCR; TCRdb's copy has only in-frame clones and leaves some out. The table records 85,000 to 100,000 clones, roughly three quarters of them present only once. The material sequenced was PBMCs. The receptors were gathered from a woman aged 40-49 years in good health and CMV-seronegative.

This clone has only a few counts. The chain has TRBV19 and TRBJ1-2; D might be TRBD1 (5 bases). Trimming took 10 bases from V and 4 from J, leaving 10 bases between them. CDR1 is LNHDA and CDR2 is SQIVND in the germline V gene (reference sequence). The CDR3 runs 11 residues. The CDR3, as DNA: TGTGCCACGGGGGATATCTATGGCTACACCTTC. It codes for CATGDIYGYTF.

The chain carries TRBV19 and TRBJ1-5, with 8 bases aligning to TRBD1. This CDR3 comprises 15 residues. Germline V gene data show CDR1 as LNHDA and CDR2 as SQIVND (reference sequence). J lost 4 bases, V lost 2 bases, and 4 bases had no gene match. CDR3 DNA: TGTGCCAGTAGTATACGGACAGGGTCAAATCAGCCCCAGCATTTT. Residues: CASSIRTGSNQPQHF. The full variable domain, its missing parts supplied by reference TRBV19 and TRBJ1-5, is DGGITQSPKYLFRKEGQNVTLSCEQNLNHDAMYWYRQDPGQGLRLIYYSQIVNDFQKGDIAEGYSVSREKKESFPLTVTSAQKNPTAFYLCASSIRTGSNQPQHFGDGTRLSIL.

The V and J genes are TRBV7-2 and TRBJ2-3, with 8 bases that match TRBD1. CDR3 length: 16 amino acids. The germline V gene encodes CDR1 SGHTA and CDR2 FQGNSA. Trimming took 4 bases from V and 2 from J; bases not matched to a gene: 8. CDR3 sequence reads: CASSSRTGSNTDTQYF. In DNA form, the CDR3 reads TGTGCCAGCAGCTCCCGGACAGGGTCTAACACAGATACGCAGTATTTT.

This clone has a handful of counts. This chain joins TRBV19 and TRBJ2-1; 11 nucleotides line up with TRBD2. The CDR3 sequence is 14 residues long. The junction had 4 bases not matched to a gene; V was cut back by 5 bases and J by 7 bases. Germline V CDR1 and CDR2: LNHDA, SQIVND (reference sequence). CDR3 residues: CASSAGTSGNEQFF. The CDR3 DNA sequence: TGTGCCAGTAGTGCCGGGACTAGCGGAAATGAGCAGTTCTTC.

The chain is built from TRBV30 and TRBJ1-6; TRBD1 is a possible D gene (5 bases). Germline CDR1 GTSNPN, CDR2 SVGIG (reference sequence). The CDR3 is 13 amino acids. The ends were cut back, 4 bases at V and 9 bases at J, with 13 bases in the middle. CDR3 amino acids: CAWTSGGGSPLHF. The CDR3 DNA sequence: TGTGCCTGGACCTCCGGGGGGGGTTCACCCCTCCACTTT.